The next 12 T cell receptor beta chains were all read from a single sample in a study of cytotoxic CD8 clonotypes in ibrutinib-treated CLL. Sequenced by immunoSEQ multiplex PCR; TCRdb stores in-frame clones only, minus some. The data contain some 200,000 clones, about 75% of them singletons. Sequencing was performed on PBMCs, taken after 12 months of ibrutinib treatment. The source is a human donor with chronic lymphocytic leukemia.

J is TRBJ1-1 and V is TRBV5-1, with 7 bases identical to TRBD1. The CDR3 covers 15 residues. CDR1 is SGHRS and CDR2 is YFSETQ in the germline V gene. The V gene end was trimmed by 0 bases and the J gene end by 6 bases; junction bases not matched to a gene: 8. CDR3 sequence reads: CASSLATTRGPEAFF. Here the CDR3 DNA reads TGCGCCAGCAGCTTGGCCACGACTAGGGGGCCTGAAGCTTTCTTT.

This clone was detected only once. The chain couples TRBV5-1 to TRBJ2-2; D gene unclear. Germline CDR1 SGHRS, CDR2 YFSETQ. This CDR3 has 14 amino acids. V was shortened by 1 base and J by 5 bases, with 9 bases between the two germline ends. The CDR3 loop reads CASSLTSLTGELFF. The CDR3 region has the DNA TGCGCCAGCAGCTTGACCAGCCTTACCGGGGAGCTGTTTTTT. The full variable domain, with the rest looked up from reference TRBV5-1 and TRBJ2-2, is KAGVTQTPRYLIKTRGQQVTLSCSPISGHRSVSWYQQTPGQGLQFLFEYFSETQRNKGNFPGRFSGRQFSNSRSEMNVSTLELGDSALYLCASSLTSLTGELFFGEGSRLTVL.

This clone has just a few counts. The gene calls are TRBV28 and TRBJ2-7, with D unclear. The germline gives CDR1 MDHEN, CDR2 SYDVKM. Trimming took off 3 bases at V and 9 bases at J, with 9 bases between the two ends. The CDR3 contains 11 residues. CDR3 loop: CASSLWSGQYF. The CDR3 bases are TGTGCCAGCAGTTTGTGGTCGGGGCAGTACTTC.

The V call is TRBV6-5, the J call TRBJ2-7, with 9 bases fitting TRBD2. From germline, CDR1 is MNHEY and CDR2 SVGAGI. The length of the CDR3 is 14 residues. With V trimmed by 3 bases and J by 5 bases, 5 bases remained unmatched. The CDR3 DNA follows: TGTGCCAGCAGTTATCGTAGCGGGAGCCACGAGCAGTACTTC. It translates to CASSYRSGSHEQYF.

The CDR3 reads CASSLGTSVYYEQYF. CDR3 DNA: TGTGCCAGCAGCCTCGGGACTAGCGTCTACTACGAGCAGTACTTC. The chain recombines TRBV5-6 with TRBJ2-7; the match to TRBD2 covers 10 bases. Germline V CDR1 and CDR2: SGHDT, YYEEEE. CDR3 length: 15 residues. V was pared by 4 bases and J by 3 bases, with 7 bases of the junction left unmatched.

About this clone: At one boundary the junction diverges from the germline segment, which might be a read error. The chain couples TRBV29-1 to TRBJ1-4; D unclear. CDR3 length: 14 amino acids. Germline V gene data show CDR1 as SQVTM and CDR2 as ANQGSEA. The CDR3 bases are TGCAGCGCTGAAAGCACCATAGCTAATGAAAAACTGTTTTTT. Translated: CSAESTIANEKLFF.

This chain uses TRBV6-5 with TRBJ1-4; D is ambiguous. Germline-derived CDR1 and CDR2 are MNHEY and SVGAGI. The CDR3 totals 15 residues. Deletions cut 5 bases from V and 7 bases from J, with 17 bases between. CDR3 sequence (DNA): TGTGCCAGCAGTCGAGATTCGTTCGGCTCTGAAAAACTGTTTTTT. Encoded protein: CASSRDSFGSEKLFF.

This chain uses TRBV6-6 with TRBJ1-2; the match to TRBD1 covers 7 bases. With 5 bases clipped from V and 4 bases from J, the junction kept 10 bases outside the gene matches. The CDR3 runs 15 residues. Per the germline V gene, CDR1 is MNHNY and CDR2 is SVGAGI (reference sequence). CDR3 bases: TGTGCCAGCAGTGATCCGGGACAGACTATCTATGGCTACACCTTC. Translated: CASSDPGQTIYGYTF.

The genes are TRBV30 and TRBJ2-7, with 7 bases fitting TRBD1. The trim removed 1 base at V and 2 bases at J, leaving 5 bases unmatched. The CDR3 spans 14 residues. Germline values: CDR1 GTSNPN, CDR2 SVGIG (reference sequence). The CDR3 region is CAWSGQGGPYEQYF. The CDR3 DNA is TGTGCCTGGAGTGGACAGGGCGGACCCTACGAGCAGTACTTC.

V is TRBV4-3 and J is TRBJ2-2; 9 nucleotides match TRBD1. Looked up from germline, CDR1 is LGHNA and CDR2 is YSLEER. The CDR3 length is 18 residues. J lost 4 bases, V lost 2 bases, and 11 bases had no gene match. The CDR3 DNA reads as TGCGCCAGCAGCCAATCCCCGGGACAGGGATTCCCCACCGGGGAGCTGTTTTTT. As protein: CASSQSPGQGFPTGELFF.

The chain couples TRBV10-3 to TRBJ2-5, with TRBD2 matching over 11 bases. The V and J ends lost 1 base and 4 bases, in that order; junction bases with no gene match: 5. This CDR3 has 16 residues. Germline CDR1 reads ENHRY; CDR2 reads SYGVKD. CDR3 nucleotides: TGTGCCATCAGTGAGTTAGCTAGCGGGGGGCGAGAGACCCAGTACTTC. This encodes CAISELASGGRETQYF.

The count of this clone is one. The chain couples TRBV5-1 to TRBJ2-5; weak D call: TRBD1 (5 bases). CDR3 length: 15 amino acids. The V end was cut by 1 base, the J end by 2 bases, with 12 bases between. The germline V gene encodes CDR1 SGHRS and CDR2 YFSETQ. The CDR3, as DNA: TGCGCCAGCAGCTTGACAGGACGGCGTCAAGAGACCCAGTACTTC. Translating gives CASSLTGRRQETQYF.